This T cell receptor beta chain was captured by sequencing in a study of OX40 agonist ivuxolimab in advanced cancers. Study-wide results and caveats: Fewer expanded clones were found on average in CD4+ than in CD8+ T cells. Antigen specificity was not determined for the expanded peripheral T cells. Partial responders treated at 0.1-3.0 mg/kg exhibited clonal expansion among the lowest measured.

Only in-frame clones appear in the TCRdb table, and some are missing; sequencing was by immunoSEQ multiplex PCR. This sample has under 95,000 clones, with around 90% found just once. On this clone itself: What it recognizes is unknown.

The sample here was CD4+ or CD8+ T cells sorted from blood, taken in a trial of the OX40 agonist ivuxolimab. The TCR was taken from an adult with an advanced solid tumor such as melanoma, head and neck, liver or kidney cancer.

This CDR3 reads CASSPIGPSYEQYF. CDR3 DNA sequence: TGTGCCAGCTCACCAATCGGACCGAGCTACGAGCAGTACTTC. The gene calls are TRBV18 and TRBJ2-7, with no clear D. The V gene's germline CDR1 is KGHSH and CDR2 LQKENI. The length of the CDR3 is 14 residues. V was shortened by 2 bases and J by 3 bases, with 11 bases between the two germline ends.